One T cell receptor (beta chain) is described in this entry. Antigen unknown. This entry is derived from a study of CD4 T cells in relation to SARS-CoV-2 and coronaviruses. About the research overall: The restricting HLA molecule for shared crossreactive spike epitopes was mapped.

For less than eleven days, some 9.7 x 10^4 sorted CD4+ cells grew with T cell-depleted PBMCs and CEF. CEF-cultured naive and memory CD4+ T cell DNA got survey-level sequencing. Using immunoSEQ multiplex PCR, the repertoire was profiled, and TCRdb retains in-frame clones only, with some absent. The data show around 45,000 clones, roughly 80% seen once. The TCR was taken from an adult with COVID-19. Sequencing used naive CD4+ T cells from PBMCs, cultured in vitro. Subset described: naive CD4+ T cells isolated by negative enrichment.

This CDR3 is CARFWERGWIRNEQFF. CDR3 DNA sequence: TGTGCCAGATTTTGGGAGCGGGGGTGGATTAGGAATGAGCAGTTCTTC. The rearrangement joins TRBV21-1 to TRBJ2-1; TRBD2 was called by the table and not checked on the DNA. TRBV21-1 is annotated as a pseudogene. The CDR3 extends over 16 amino acids.